The 2 T cell receptor beta chains in this list originate from one sample, sequenced in a study of Graves' ophthalmopathy and Graves' hyperthyroidism. Scientists amplified the TCR beta CDR3 regions from RNA transcripts. The authors performed first-round RT-PCR with HTBI primers and then a second-round multiplex PCR. TCRdb reprocessed the multiplex PCR reads via MiXCR and lists one record per CDR3 protein. The profile shows around 1.1 million distinct CDR3 sequences, about 35% of them singletons. The specimen sequenced was peripheral blood or thyroid tissue (not recorded which). The receptors come from an adult man with Graves' hyperthyroidism.

To note about this clonotype: Just one base apart from a much larger clone, this may be a read error. The V and J genes are TRBV7-2 and TRBJ2-7; D is uncertain. The J call may be faulty, since TRBJ2-1 better matches the DNA end. Germline loops: CDR1 SGHTA, CDR2 FQGNSA. The CDR3 is 15 amino acids. CDR3 amino acids: CASSQRAGDIYEQFF. CDR3 nucleotides: TGTGCCAGCAGCCAACGCGCAGGAGACATCTACGAGCAGTTCTTC.

This clonotype was picked up a small number of times. V and J are TRBV25-1 and TRBJ1-1, with 10 nucleotides matching TRBD1. This CDR3 region has 14 residues. Germline trimming cut 8 bases from V and 4 bases from J; bases unmatched to any gene: 7. Germline CDR1 reads MGHDK; CDR2 reads SYGVNS. CDR3 coding DNA: TGTGCCAGCGTGGCAGGGGACAGGGGCACTGAAGCTTTCTTT. Protein sequence: CASVAGDRGTEAFF.